The clone carrying this TCR beta chain was seen just once. Its antigen is currently unknown. The V gene lost 5 bases and the J gene lost 7 bases, with 11 bases spanning the gap. Per germline, CDR1 MGHRA and CDR2 YSYEKL. This CDR3 region has 13 residues. This sample was taken from a study of cytomegalovirus exposure and HLA in healthy donors. Generated by immunoSEQ multiplex PCR, the TCRdb table keeps only in-frame clones and is missing some. The sample has roughly 200,000 clones, about 81% seen once. Study-level points and caveats: For cytomegalovirus status, the classifier reportedly gave diagnoses with high specificity and sensitivity.

The sequenced sample was PBMCs. This sequence originates from a woman in her 30s in good health and CMV-seronegative. The chain has TRBV4-1 and TRBJ2-2, with a possible D match to TRBD2 (5 bases). CDR3 residues: CASSSTRGGELFF. CDR3 nucleotides: TGCGCCAGCAGCTCGACCCGGGGCGGGGAGCTGTTTTTT.